This T cell receptor beta chain was sequenced for a study of T cells in Graves' hyperthyroidism and ophthalmopathy. Study at large: Once the initial diagnosis was made, peripheral blood was obtained before any treatment.

This clonotype was counted at least ten times. What it binds is not known. Not enrolled were patients with uncontrolled infection, other autoimmune disease, pregnancy or lactation. Cells are PBMCs isolated from roughly 10 ml of fresh blood. Study-level points and caveats: Researchers found most expanded thyroid clonotypes above 0.001 in blood as well.

RNA transcripts gave rise to amplified TCR beta CDR3 regions. The HTBI primer set drove a first-round RT-PCR of the TCR CDR3. TCRdb used MiXCR to reprocess the multiplex PCR reads, holding one entry per CDR3 protein. The data hold about 740,000 distinct CDR3 sequences, with approximately 15% observed a single time. Germline-derived CDR1 and CDR2 are PRHDT and FYEKMQ (reference sequence). V lost 4 bases and J 2 bases, leaving 12 bases between the germline ends. The CDR3 is 15 residues long. This chain connects TRBV13 to TRBJ2-1, with D perhaps matching TRBD2 (6 bases). The sample consisted of blood. The receptor's source is a woman aged 18-29 years with Graves' hyperthyroidism. CDR3 DNA: TGTGCCAGCAGCTCCTTACTAGCCCCCTACAATGAGCAGTTCTTC. This sequence encodes CASSSLLAPYNEQFF. Based on the CDR3 plus reference TRBV13 and TRBJ2-1, the full variable domain is AAGVIQSPRHLIKEKRETATLKCYPIPRHDTVYWYQQGPGQDPQFLISFYEKMQSDKGSIPDRFSAQQFSDYHSELNMSSLELGDSALYFCASSSLLAPYNEQFFGPGTRLTVL.